A single sample is the source of the 15 T cell receptor beta chains below, sequenced in a study of OX40 agonist ivuxolimab in advanced cancers. Produced via immunoSEQ multiplex PCR; TCRdb's table is partial and in-frame only. This sample has fewer than 85,000 clones; 77% occur once, and the top ten carry about 1.6%. The source was CD4+ or CD8+ T cells sorted from blood, collected in a trial of the OX40 agonist ivuxolimab. All receptors derive from an adult with an advanced solid tumor such as melanoma, head and neck, liver or kidney cancer.

A single count supports this clone. This chain links TRBV5-4 with TRBJ1-2; tentatively, D is TRBD1 (6 bases). The CDR3 sequence is 14 residues long. Trimming shortened V by 3 bases and J by 8 bases, and 17 bases separated the two germline ends. Germline-derived CDR1 and CDR2 are SGHNT and YYREEE (reference sequence). This CDR3 is CASSSIQGSWGYTF. CDR3 nucleotides: TGTGCCAGCAGCTCCATACAGGGATCATGGGGCTACACCTTC.

The J gene is TRBJ1-2, the V gene TRBV28; 12 nucleotides align to TRBD1. The CDR3 is 16 residues long. The germline V gene encodes CDR1 MDHEN and CDR2 SYDVKM. Trimming at V came to 5 bases and at J to 4 bases, leaving 8 bases not matched to a gene. The chain's CDR3 is CASSTGTGGDFYGYTF. CDR3 coding DNA: TGTGCCAGCAGTACCGGGACAGGGGGCGACTTCTATGGCTACACCTTC.

This clone was seen a single time. CDR3 DNA: TGCGCCAGCAGCTCGACTGTGTCGAGGGGCTACACCTTC. Its translation is CASSSTVSRGYTF. This sequence joins TRBV5-1 and TRBJ1-2; D ambiguous. Germline V gene data show CDR1 as SGHRS and CDR2 as YFSETQ. Trimming left V 3 bases short and J 8 bases short, with 14 bases between. This CDR3 spans 13 amino acids. The full variable domain, its missing parts supplied by reference TRBV5-1 and TRBJ1-2, is KAGVTQTPRYLIKTRGQQVTLSCSPISGHRSVSWYQQTPGQGLQFLFEYFSETQRNKGNFPGRFSGRQFSNSRSEMNVSTLELGDSALYLCASSSTVSRGYTFGSGTRLTVV.

The rearrangement uses TRBV11-2 and TRBJ1-2; maybe TRBD1 (5 bases). Germline CDR1 reads SGHAT; CDR2 reads FQNNGV. V was pared by 5 bases and J by 0 bases, with 16 bases between. The CDR3 consists of 16 residues. CDR3 residues: CASSPGRLGANYGYTF. The CDR3 DNA is TGTGCCAGCAGCCCAGGGCGGCTTGGGGCTAACTATGGCTACACCTTC.

This clone was seen at least ten times. The chain is built from TRBV7-9 and TRBJ1-4; D is possibly TRBD1 (6 bases). Germline CDR1 and CDR2: SEHNR and FQNEAQ (reference sequence). The CDR3 has 13 residues. V lost 8 bases and J lost 7, with 14 bases in between. Written as DNA, the CDR3 is TGTGCCAGCGGAGGGGGAGATAGTGAAAAACTGTTTTTT. Amino acid sequence: CASGGGDSEKLFF.

This clone was recorded at least ten times. The chain recombines TRBV29-1 with TRBJ2-7; 13 positions agree with TRBD2. Germline V CDR1 and CDR2: SQVTM, ANQGSEA. V was clipped by 5 bases and J by 3 bases; unmatched bases: 16. The CDR3 is 18 amino acids. This CDR3 reads CSVHLLHTSGRGNYEQYF. CDR3 bases: TGCAGCGTTCATCTCTTGCACACTAGCGGGAGGGGGAACTACGAGCAGTACTTC.

The chain combines TRBV19 with TRBJ1-5; the match to TRBD1 covers 8 bases. This CDR3 has 15 amino acids. Losses at the gene ends were 6 bases for V and 8 bases for J; bases not matched to a gene: 12. Germline CDR1 is LNHDA and CDR2 is SQIVND (reference sequence). For the CDR3, the DNA is TGTGCCAGTAGCCCTCGGACAGGGCCCGAAAAGCCCCAGCATTTT. Protein sequence: CASSPRTGPEKPQHF. Combining the CDR3 with reference TRBV19 and TRBJ1-5 gives the whole variable domain DGGITQSPKYLFRKEGQNVTLSCEQNLNHDAMYWYRQDPGQGLRLIYYSQIVNDFQKGDIAEGYSVSREKKESFPLTVTSAQKNPTAFYLCASSPRTGPEKPQHFGDGTRLSIL.

This clone was recorded only once. This rearrangement joins TRBV5-8 to TRBJ2-7; TRBD1 agrees at 8 bases. The CDR3 extends over 14 amino acids. V dropped 4 bases and J dropped 0; count of bases not matched to a gene: 3. Germline CDR1 SGHTS, CDR2 YDEGEE. This CDR3 reads CASSRTGSSYEQYF. CDR3 DNA: TGTGCCAGCAGCCGGACAGGGAGCTCCTACGAGCAGTACTTC.

This chain connects TRBV2 to TRBJ2-2; 8 bases are a match to TRBD2. The CDR3 is 16 amino acids. Per the germline V gene, CDR1 is SNHLY and CDR2 is FYNNEI. V gave up 5 bases and J gave up 2 bases; unmatched junction bases: 7. CDR3 coding DNA: TGTGCCAGCAGTTGGGCTAGCGGGCGAAACACCGGGGAGCTGTTTTTT. Translation: CASSWASGRNTGELFF.

The V gene is TRBV7-9, the J gene TRBJ2-1; 8 positions agree with TRBD1. V was pared by 3 bases and J by 9 bases, with 13 bases of the junction left unmatched. CDR1 and CDR2 (germline): SEHNR, FQNEAQ (reference sequence). The CDR3 extends over 16 amino acids. CDR3 in DNA: TGTGCCAGCAGCTTGGCTAGGACAGGGAGATTGGGTGAGCAGTTCTTC. It codes for CASSLARTGRLGEQFF.

The CDR3 sequence is CARPVAGAAETQYF. Here the CDR3 DNA reads TGTGCAAGACCAGTGGCGGGCGCCGCAGAGACCCAGTACTTC. V and J are TRBV12-2 and TRBJ2-5; the table calls TRBD2, which could not be checked here. TRBV12-2 is listed as a pseudogene. This CDR3 spans 14 amino acids.

This sequence joins TRBV6-5 and TRBJ2-3; 7 bases fit TRBD2. Germline CDR1 and CDR2: MNHEY and SVGAGI. The CDR3 is made up of 15 amino acids. V shed 6 bases and J 7 bases; nucleotides not matched to a gene: 13. In DNA form, the CDR3 reads TGTGCCAGCAGCCTAGAAGCGGGGCCGGGATATACGCAGTATTTT. Residues: CASSLEAGPGYTQYF.

The DNA for the CDR3 is TGTGCCAGCAGCTTAGGGACTAGCGGGAAAGGGCAAGAGACCCAGTACTTC. This codes for CASSLGTSGKGQETQYF. V usage is TRBV11-1 and J usage is TRBJ2-5, with 12 bases fitting TRBD2. In germline, CDR1 is SGHAT, CDR2 FQDESV (reference sequence). This CDR3 has 17 residues. V lost 1 base and J lost 2; bases outside the gene matches: 5.

The gene calls are TRBV7-2 and TRBJ2-7; D perhaps matches TRBD1 (6 bases). The CDR3 extends over 13 amino acids. The V end lost 4 bases, the J end lost 6 bases, and 13 bases lay between the germline ends. Per the germline V gene, CDR1 is SGHTA and CDR2 is FQGNSA. This CDR3 reads CASSYRVSGEQYF. The CDR3 nucleotides are TGTGCCAGCAGCTACAGGGTTTCTGGCGAGCAGTACTTC.

V gene TRBV4-1 combines with J gene TRBJ2-1; 12 bases fit TRBD2. The J segment lost 4 bases and the V segment lost 6 bases, leaving 4 bases of the junction unmatched. The CDR3 runs to 15 residues. The germline V gene has CDR1 MGHRA and CDR2 YSYEKL. Written as DNA, the CDR3 is TGCGCCAGCAGTTTCACTAGCGGGAGGTACAATGAGCAGTTCTTC. Translation: CASSFTSGRYNEQFF.